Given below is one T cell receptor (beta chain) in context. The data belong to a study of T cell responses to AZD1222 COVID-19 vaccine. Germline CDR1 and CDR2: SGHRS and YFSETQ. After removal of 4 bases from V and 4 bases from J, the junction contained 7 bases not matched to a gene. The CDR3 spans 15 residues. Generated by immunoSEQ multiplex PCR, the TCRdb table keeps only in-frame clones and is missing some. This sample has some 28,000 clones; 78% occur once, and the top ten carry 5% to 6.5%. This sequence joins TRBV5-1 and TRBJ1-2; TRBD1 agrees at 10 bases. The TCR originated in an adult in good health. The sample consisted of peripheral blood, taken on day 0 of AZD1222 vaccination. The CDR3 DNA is TGCGCCAGCAGCCCTCCCGGACAGGGGGGCTATGGCTACACCTTC. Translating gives CASSPPGQGGYGYTF. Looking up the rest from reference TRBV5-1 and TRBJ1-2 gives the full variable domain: KAGVTQTPRYLIKTRGQQVTLSCSPISGHRSVSWYQQTPGQGLQFLFEYFSETQRNKGNFPGRFSGRQFSNSRSEMNVSTLELGDSALYLCASSPPGQGGYGYTFGSGTRLTVV.